This passage covers 9 T cell receptor beta chains from one sample sequenced in a study of OX40 agonist ivuxolimab in advanced cancers. This table comes from immunoSEQ multiplex PCR, and its TCRdb copy is limited to in-frame clones, with some not included. The top ten hold under 25% of the sample, which has about 28,000 clones, about 81% seen once. The sample was CD4+ or CD8+ T cells sorted from blood, taken in a trial of the OX40 agonist ivuxolimab. The source of these receptors is an adult with an advanced solid tumor such as melanoma, head and neck, liver or kidney cancer.

Worth noting for this clone: The CDR3 end shows no conserved phenylalanine or tryptophan, and so a read error is likely. The J gene is TRBJ2-7, the V gene TRBV15; 9 nucleotides agree with TRBD1. CDR3 length equals 13 residues. The junction had 3 bases not matched to a gene; V was cut back by 3 bases and J by 6 bases. From germline, CDR1 is LNHNV and CDR2 YYDKDF (reference sequence). The CDR3 region is CATSSGTGFEQYL. CDR3 bases: TGTGCCACCAGCAGCGGGACAGGGTTCGAGCAGTACCTC.

The chain recombines TRBV7-9 with TRBJ2-7; the D gene could be TRBD1 or TRBD2 (5 bases each). The CDR3 is made up of 14 amino acids. The germline CDR1 and CDR2 sequences are SEHNR and FQNEAQ (reference sequence). The V end lost 5 bases, the J end lost 13 bases, and 24 bases lay between the germline ends. The CDR3 protein is CASSPDRVLLRGYF. In DNA form, the CDR3 reads TGTGCCAGCAGCCCCGACCGGGTACTCCTACGGGGCTACTTC.

The CDR3 DNA reads as TGTGCCAGTAGCCTTACAGGGGGGTCGACCTACGAGCAGTACTTC. It translates to CASSLTGGSTYEQYF. The chain carries TRBV19 and TRBJ2-7, with 8 nucleotides matching TRBD1. The ends lost 6 bases at V and 2 bases at J; junction bases unmatched: 9. Per germline, CDR1 LNHDA and CDR2 SQIVND (reference sequence). This CDR3 region has 15 residues.

The chain joins TRBV28 to TRBJ2-7; D is perhaps TRBD1 (5 bases). CDR3 length: 12 residues. Trimming took off 6 bases at V and 7 bases at J, with 13 bases between the two ends. CDR1 and CDR2 from the germline V gene are MDHEN and SYDVKM. CDR3 amino acids: CASSPQGREQYF. CDR3 in DNA: TGTGCCAGCAGCCCCCAGGGTCGGGAGCAGTACTTC.

The chain is built from TRBV4-1 and TRBJ2-1; possible D gene TRBD2, 5 bases. Germline V CDR1 and CDR2: MGHRA, YSYEKL. This CDR3 is 16 amino acids long. V lost 0 bases and J 2 bases, leaving 11 bases between the germline ends. CDR3 nucleotide sequence: TGCGCCAGCAGCCAAGATTTTGGGAGTCCCTACAATGAGCAGTTCTTC. This gives the protein CASSQDFGSPYNEQFF.

The V call is TRBV4-1, the J call TRBJ2-7, with 9 bases fitting TRBD2. After removal of 0 bases from V and 7 bases from J, the junction contained 10 bases not matched to a gene. The CDR3 is made up of 16 amino acids. CDR1 is MGHRA and CDR2 is YSYEKL in the germline V gene. As DNA, the CDR3 is TGCGCCAGCAGCCAAGAAAGTGGAATAGCGGGAGTTGAGCAGTACTTC. This gives the protein CASSQESGIAGVEQYF.

The J gene is TRBJ1-1, the V gene TRBV4-1, with unresolved D. The germline CDR1 and CDR2 sequences are MGHRA and YSYEKL. The CDR3 has 14 residues. Trimming pared 1 base from V and 0 bases from J, leaving 6 bases between. Here the CDR3 DNA reads TGCGCCAGCAGCCAAGCTAGAGTGAACACTGAAGCTTTCTTT. The encoded protein is CASSQARVNTEAFF.

The V call is TRBV2, the J call TRBJ1-2; D is uncertain. V was clipped by 7 bases and J by 2 bases, with 20 bases between them. Germline V CDR1 and CDR2: SNHLY, FYNNEI. CDR3 length equals 16 residues. CDR3 DNA: TGTGCCAGCACCCTACCAGCGGGGATTCGAAACTATGGCTACACCTTC. It codes for CASTLPAGIRNYGYTF.

The rearrangement joins TRBV28 to TRBJ2-5, with a weak D call TRBD2 (6 bases). The V and J ends lost 5 bases and 4 bases respectively, with 17 bases between them. CDR1 is MDHEN and CDR2 is SYDVKM in the germline V gene. This CDR3 comprises 15 residues. In DNA form, the CDR3 reads TGTGCCAGCAGTCTCTGGGACTCTCGAGGAGAGACCCAGTACTTC. It codes for CASSLWDSRGETQYF.